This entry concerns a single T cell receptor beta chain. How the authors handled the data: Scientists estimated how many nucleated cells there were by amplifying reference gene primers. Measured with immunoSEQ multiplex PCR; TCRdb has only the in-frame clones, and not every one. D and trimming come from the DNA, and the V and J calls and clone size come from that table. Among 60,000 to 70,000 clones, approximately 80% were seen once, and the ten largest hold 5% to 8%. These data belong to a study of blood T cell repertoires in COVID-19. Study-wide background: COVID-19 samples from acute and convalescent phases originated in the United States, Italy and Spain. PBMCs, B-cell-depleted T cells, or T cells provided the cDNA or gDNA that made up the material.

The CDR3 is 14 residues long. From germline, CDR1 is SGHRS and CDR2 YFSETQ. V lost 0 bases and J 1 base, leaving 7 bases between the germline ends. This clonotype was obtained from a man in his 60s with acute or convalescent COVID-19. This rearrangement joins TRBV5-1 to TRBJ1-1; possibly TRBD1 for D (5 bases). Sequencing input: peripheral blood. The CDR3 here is CASSLVQGNTEAFF. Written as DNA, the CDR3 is TGCGCCAGCAGCTTGGTTCAGGGGAACACTGAAGCTTTCTTT.